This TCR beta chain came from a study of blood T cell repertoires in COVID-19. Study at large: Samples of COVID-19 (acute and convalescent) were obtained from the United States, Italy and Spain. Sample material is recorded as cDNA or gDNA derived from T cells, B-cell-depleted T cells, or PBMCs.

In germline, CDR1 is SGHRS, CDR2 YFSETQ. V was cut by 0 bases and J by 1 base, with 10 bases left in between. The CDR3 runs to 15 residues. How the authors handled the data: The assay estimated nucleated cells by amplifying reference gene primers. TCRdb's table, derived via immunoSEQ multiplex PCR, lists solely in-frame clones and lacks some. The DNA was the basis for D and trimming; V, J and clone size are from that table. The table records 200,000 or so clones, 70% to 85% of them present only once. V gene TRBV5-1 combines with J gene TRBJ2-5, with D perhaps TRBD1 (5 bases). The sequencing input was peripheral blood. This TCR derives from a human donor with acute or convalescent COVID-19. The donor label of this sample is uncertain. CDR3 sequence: CASSLGQWGQETQYF. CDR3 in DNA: TGCGCCAGCAGCTTGGGACAGTGGGGCCAAGAGACCCAGTACTTC.